One and the same sample provided the 15 T cell receptor beta chains below, sequenced in a study of circulating CD8 cells and anti-PD-1 response in melanoma. From live CD3+CD8+TCRalphabeta+ cells, four PD-1 and/or TIGIT subsets were sorted. The QIAseq Immune Repertoire TCR panel built the libraries from around 15 ng of total RNA. MiXCR, run by TCRdb on the reads, gives a single entry per CDR3 protein. The data hold 830 or so distinct CDR3 sequences, with roughly 6.8% observed a single time. The source material was CD8+ T cells from PBMCs, sampled at baseline or after one month of anti-PD-1 therapy (not recorded which). These TCRs come from a human donor with melanoma.

This clonotype was counted a few times. Given a much more abundant clone one base away, this may be a read error. The conserved final phenylalanine or tryptophan is absent from the CDR3, which likely points to a read error. The J gene is TRBJ2-7, the V gene TRBV24-1; D might be TRBD1 (6 bases). This CDR3 comprises 14 residues. Per germline, CDR1 KGHDR and CDR2 SFDVKD. V was pared by 4 bases and J by 2 bases, with 11 bases between. Here the CDR3 reads CATSEWDTPYEQYL. CDR3 bases: TGTGCCACCAGTGAATGGGACACCCCCTACGAGCAGTACCTC.

As concerns this clonotype: A read error is possible here, since a much larger clone lies one base away. V usage is TRBV3-1 and J usage is TRBJ2-2, with D perhaps assigned TRBD1 or TRBD2 (6 bases each). This CDR3 region has 12 residues. Germline CDR1 reads LGHDT; CDR2 reads YNNKEL (reference sequence). The CDR3 region has the DNA TGTGCCAGCAGCCAGGGACAACGGGAGCCGTTTTTT. Translation: CASSQGQREPFF.

About this clonotype itself: This sequence may be a read error, since a much larger clone differs from it by one base. In this CDR3 the conserved last residue, phenylalanine or tryptophan, is missing, so a read error is likely. The rearrangement uses TRBV28 and TRBJ2-7; weak D call: TRBD1 (7 bases). The CDR3 is 16 residues long. Germline V CDR1 and CDR2: MDHEN, SYDVKM. With 8 bases removed from V and 6 bases from J, the gap between germline ends came to 26 bases. CDR3 sequence: CASRARDRTKGAEQYS. CDR3 nucleotides: TGTGCCAGCCGAGCTCGAGACAGGACTAAGGGGGCCGAGCAGTACTCC.

The chain links TRBV30 to TRBJ2-3; D might be TRBD1 (5 bases). The CDR3 is 12 amino acids. Germline-derived CDR1 and CDR2 are GTSNPN and SVGIG (reference sequence). The V end was cut by 2 bases, the J end by 4 bases, with 7 bases between. The CDR3 DNA sequence: TGTGCCTGGAGTCCAGGGTCAGATACGCAGTATTTT. Amino acids: CAWSPGSDTQYF.

This clonotype is labeled as medium-sized. J is TRBJ2-1 and V is TRBV27; TRBD2 matches at 8 bases. Germline V gene lookup returns CDR1 MNHEY and CDR2 SMNVEV (reference sequence). This CDR3 has 15 residues. Trimming removed 0 bases from V and 4 bases from J; junction bases left unmatched: 2. The CDR3 loop reads CASSLSQRGYNEQFF. The CDR3 DNA reads TGTGCCAGCAGTTTATCCCAGCGGGGGTACAATGAGCAGTTCTTC.

The sample holds one count of this clonotype. This sequence may be a read error, since a much larger clone differs from it by one base. V usage is TRBV4-1 and J usage is TRBJ2-3, with D possibly being TRBD2 (6 bases). CDR3 size: 17 residues. V was clipped by 0 bases and J by 4 bases, with 17 bases between them. From germline, CDR1 is MGHRA and CDR2 YSYEKL. CDR3 protein: CASSQEGTPLSADTQYF. DNA for the CDR3: TGCGCCAGCAGCCAAGAAGGGACTCCCCTTTCCGCAGATACGCAGTATTTT.

This clonotype is categorized as large. The gene calls are TRBV5-5 and TRBJ1-6, with TRBD1 matching over 7 bases. This CDR3 contains 15 residues. Trimming at V came to 1 base and at J to 10 bases, leaving 8 bases not matched to a gene. Looked up from germline, CDR1 is SGHKS and CDR2 is YYEKEE (reference sequence). The CDR3 region is CASSLWAGGGSPLHF. CDR3 nucleotide sequence: TGTGCCAGCAGCTTGTGGGCAGGGGGTGGATCACCCCTCCACTTT.

By its share, this clonotype is medium-sized. The V gene is TRBV2, the J gene TRBJ1-6; unclear D gene. This CDR3 spans 15 amino acids. CDR1 SNHLY and CDR2 FYNNEI come from the germline V gene. The V and J ends lost 1 base and 0 bases respectively, with 4 bases between them. CDR3 region: CASSEESSYNSPLHF. The DNA for the CDR3 is TGTGCCAGCAGTGAAGAGAGCTCCTATAATTCACCCCTCCACTTT.

By sample fraction, this clonotype is large (0.1 to 1%). The chain is built from TRBV5-6 and TRBJ1-2; D remains ambiguous. V gave up 4 bases and J gave up 6 bases, with 13 bases separating them. The CDR3 runs 13 residues. Germline assignment: CDR1 SGHDT and CDR2 YYEEEE. CDR3 loop: CASSLRNPDGYTF. In DNA form, the CDR3 reads TGTGCCAGCAGCCTCAGGAATCCGGATGGCTACACCTTC.

About this clonotype: It may be a read error: a sequence one base away is much more abundant. CDR3 sequence: CASSQARRNEQYF. CDR3 in DNA: TGCGCCAGCAGCCAAGCCCGCCGGAACGAGCAGTACTTC. The chain employs TRBV4-1 and TRBJ2-7; D unresolved. Deletions cut 1 base from V and 5 bases from J, with 9 bases between. Germline-derived CDR1 and CDR2 are MGHRA and YSYEKL. CDR3 size: 13 residues.

Relative to its sample, this clonotype is medium-sized (0.01 to 0.1%). This chain joins TRBV12-3 or TRBV12-4 and TRBJ2-3; no firm D call. The germline V and J ends were trimmed by 5 bases and 6 bases, with 9 bases remaining between them. This CDR3 has 12 residues. For the CDR3, the DNA is TGTGCCAGCAGTCCCAGTTCCGATACGCAGTATTTT. It translates to CASSPSSDTQYF.

Relative to its sample, this clonotype is large (0.1 to 1%). The chain uses TRBV2 and TRBJ1-2; D is undetermined. This CDR3 contains 16 residues. Trimming shortened V by 4 bases and J by 0 bases, and 15 bases separated the two germline ends. Looked up from germline, CDR1 is SNHLY and CDR2 is FYNNEI. CDR3 amino acids: CASSVSAGPANYGYTF. The CDR3, as DNA: TGTGCCAGCAGTGTGTCGGCTGGTCCAGCTAACTATGGCTACACCTTC.

By sample fraction, this clonotype is medium-sized. The gene calls are TRBV19 and TRBJ2-2; D call uncertain. This CDR3 is 13 amino acids long. In germline, CDR1 is LNHDA, CDR2 SQIVND (reference sequence). V lost 3 bases and J lost 5, with 7 bases in between. DNA for the CDR3: TGTGCCAGTAGTATTAGACCGACCGGGGAGCTGTTTTTT. Its translation: CASSIRPTGELFF.

Relative to its sample, this clonotype is medium-sized. V is TRBV29-1 and J is TRBJ2-1; 8 bases agree with TRBD2. Germline V gene lookup returns CDR1 SQVTM and CDR2 ANQGSEA. The junction had 17 bases not matched to a gene; V was cut back by 8 bases and J by 8 bases. The CDR3 is 15 amino acids. The CDR3 bases are TGCAGCACTAGCGGAGTACAGGGTCATCCCTATGAGCAGTTCTTC. It yields the protein CSTSGVQGHPYEQFF.

By share, this clonotype ranks as large (0.1 to 1%). Written as DNA, the CDR3 is TGTGCCAGTCGGGACAGGAATTATAACTATGGCTACACCTTC. Protein sequence: CASRDRNYNYGYTF. The genes are TRBV19 and TRBJ1-2; 8 bases fit TRBD1. CDR1 is LNHDA, CDR2 SQIVND, per germline (reference sequence). V was pared by 8 bases and J by 1 base, with 6 bases of the junction left unmatched. This CDR3 has 14 amino acids.